Each of the 19 T cell receptor beta chains below was sequenced from the same sample in a study of shared clonotypes between healthy human individuals. The table came from immunoSEQ multiplex PCR; TCRdb's copy has only in-frame clones and leaves some out. The table has a few million clones, approximately 93% seen once; the top ten hold roughly 0.36%. The sequenced sample consisted of naive CD4+ T cells from PBMCs. The subset: CD45RA+ positively selected. These receptor sequences come from a man aged 18 to 30 in good health. Some clones in this sample may be carry-over from other donors' samples.

The chain recombines TRBV7-2 with TRBJ2-2; D call uncertain. V lost 3 bases, J lost 0 bases, and 8 bases lay in between. The germline V gene has CDR1 SGHTA and CDR2 FQGNSA. The CDR3 is 15 amino acids. The CDR3 DNA is TGTGCCAGCAGCTTTTTTAACGCGAACACCGGGGAGCTGTTTTTT. Translated: CASSFFNANTGELFF. Filled out from reference TRBV7-2 and TRBJ2-2, the complete variable domain reads GAGVSQSPSNKVTEKGKDVELRCDPISGHTALYWYRQSLGQGLEFLIYFQGNSAPDKSGLPSDRFSAERTGGSVSTLTIQRTQQEDSAVYLCASSFFNANTGELFFGEGSRLTVL.

The chain has TRBV11-2 and TRBJ2-7; D gene uncertain. This CDR3 is 12 amino acids long. The germline V gene encodes CDR1 SGHAT and CDR2 FQNNGV. V lost 5 bases, J lost 2 bases, and 7 bases lay in between. DNA for the CDR3: TGTGCCAGCAGCCCCCGTCCCTACGAGCAGTACTTC. This encodes CASSPRPYEQYF.

The chain employs TRBV28 and TRBJ1-2; TRBD1 matches at 8 bases. V was clipped by 10 bases and J by 1 base; unmatched bases: 5. Germline V gene sequence: CDR1 MDHEN, CDR2 SYDVKM. The CDR3 is 13 amino acids. The CDR3 region has the DNA TGTGCCACCACGACAGGGGTTAACTATGGCTACACCTTC. Amino acid sequence: CATTTGVNYGYTF.

The chain recombines TRBV6-4 with TRBJ2-3; 9 positions match TRBD1. This CDR3 region has 15 residues. Germline CDR1 is MRHNA and CDR2 is SNTAGT. V lost 5 bases to trimming and J lost 5 bases; unmatched junction nucleotides: 8. The CDR3 is CASSITGGFGDTQYF. The CDR3 DNA reads TGTGCCAGCAGTATAACAGGGGGCTTCGGAGATACGCAGTATTTT.

This chain links TRBV11-1 with TRBJ2-7; D is undetermined. V lost 5 bases, J lost 7 bases, and 12 bases lay in between. The CDR3 consists of 12 residues. CDR1 is SGHAT and CDR2 is FQDESV in the germline V gene (reference sequence). CDR3 region: CASSRGGWEQYF. The CDR3 coding sequence is TGTGCCAGCAGCCGCGGCGGATGGGAGCAGTACTTC.

The genes are TRBV4-2 and TRBJ2-7, with 10 bases lining up with TRBD2. The ends lost 0 bases at V and 7 bases at J; junction bases unmatched: 9. Per germline, CDR1 LGHNA and CDR2 YNFKEQ. There are 16 residues in the CDR3. In DNA, the CDR3 is TGTGCCAGCAGCCAAGAGTCAGCGGGAGGGCCGGGTGAGCAGTACTTC. This translates into CASSQESAGGPGEQYF.

The chain combines TRBV23-1 with TRBJ2-7; D possibly uses TRBD1 or TRBD2 (7 bases each). TRBV23-1 qualifies as an ORF whose function is uncertain. The CDR3 loop spans 14 amino acids. V lost 4 bases and J lost 4, with 14 bases in between. The CDR3 DNA is TGCGCCAGCAGTCTAGCAGGGGGAGGGTACGAGCAGTACTTC. Its protein product is CASSLAGGGYEQYF.

This chain connects TRBV19 to TRBJ1-1, with D possibly matching TRBD1 (5 bases). CDR3 length equals 13 residues. Deletions cut 5 bases from V and 5 bases from J, with 12 bases between. Germline CDR1 reads LNHDA; CDR2 reads SQIVND (reference sequence). CDR3 amino acids: CASSLRRGTEAFF. CDR3 in DNA: TGTGCCAGTAGTCTCAGGAGGGGTACTGAAGCTTTCTTT.

This chain connects TRBV7-2 to TRBJ2-3; D is possibly TRBD2 (5 bases). The V and J ends lost 5 bases and 11 bases respectively, with 14 bases between them. CDR1 and CDR2 (germline): SGHTA, FQGNSA. This CDR3 is built from 12 residues. CDR3 amino acids: CASSPVRVEQYF. CDR3 bases: TGTGCCAGCAGCCCGGTGAGGGTTGAGCAGTATTTT. Combining the CDR3 with reference TRBV7-2 and TRBJ2-3 gives the whole variable domain GAGVSQSPSNKVTEKGKDVELRCDPISGHTALYWYRQSLGQGLEFLIYFQGNSAPDKSGLPSDRFSAERTGGSVSTLTIQRTQQEDSAVYLCASSPVRVEQYFGPGTRLTVL.

This chain joins TRBV6-1 and TRBJ1-3; 7 nucleotides agree with TRBD1. Losses at the gene ends were 1 base for V and 0 bases for J; bases not matched to a gene: 3. Germline V gives CDR1 MNHNS, CDR2 SASEGT. The length of the CDR3 is 16 residues. The CDR3 DNA sequence: TGTGCCAGCAGTGAAGAAGGGACAGTCTCTGGAAACACCATATATTTT. It specifies CASSEEGTVSGNTIYF.

The chain couples TRBV5-1 to TRBJ2-5; the D gene is possibly TRBD2 (5 bases). The germline V gene encodes CDR1 SGHRS and CDR2 YFSETQ. This CDR3 has 14 amino acids. Trimming removed 2 bases from V and 7 bases from J, with 15 bases in between. CDR3 nucleotides: TGCGCCAGCAGCTTAAGGCAGGAGGTTGGGACCCAGTACTTC. Protein: CASSLRQEVGTQYF.

The gene calls are TRBV4-3 and TRBJ2-1; D is undetermined. The V end was cut by 0 bases, the J end by 0 bases, with 6 bases between. The CDR3 length is 15 residues. Germline V gives CDR1 LGHNA, CDR2 YSLEER. CDR3 DNA: TGCGCCAGCAGCCAAGACCGGGCCTCCTACAATGAGCAGTTCTTC. This codes for CASSQDRASYNEQFF.

This CDR3 is CASSPPTGGYEQYF. In nucleotides, the CDR3 is TGCGCCAGCAGCCCCCCGACAGGGGGCTACGAGCAGTACTTC. The rearrangement links TRBV5-1 to TRBJ2-7, with 9 bases identical to TRBD1. V was pared by 4 bases and J by 3 bases, with 5 bases of the junction left unmatched. The germline V gene encodes CDR1 SGHRS and CDR2 YFSETQ. The CDR3 runs 14 residues.

CDR3 sequence: CASSLVGGLNTEAFF. CDR3 nucleotides: TGTGCCAGCAGCTTAGTCGGGGGCCTGAACACTGAAGCTTTCTTT. The chain has TRBV7-6 and TRBJ1-1, with a possible D match to TRBD1 (6 bases). Trimming took 1 base from V and 0 from J, leaving 9 bases between them. The CDR3 is 15 amino acids. Germline V gene data show CDR1 as SGHVS and CDR2 as FNYEAQ.

The sample holds one count of this clone. The chain couples TRBV28 to TRBJ2-1; TRBD1 matches 12 bases. The ends lost 6 bases at V and 8 bases at J; junction bases unmatched: 8. CDR1 is MDHEN and CDR2 is SYDVKM in the germline V gene. The CDR3 contains 15 residues. The CDR3, as DNA: TGTGCCAGCAGCTCGGGACAGGGGGCGGACGATGAGCAGTTCTTC. It codes for CASSSGQGADDEQFF.

This sequence joins TRBV7-2 and TRBJ1-1, with a weak D call TRBD1 (6 bases). Germline V CDR1 and CDR2: SGHTA, FQGNSA. V was clipped by 1 base and J by 1 base, with 10 bases between them. The CDR3 sequence is 15 residues long. CDR3 residues: CASSLDRVPNTEAFF. The CDR3 DNA reads as TGTGCCAGCAGCTTAGACAGGGTACCGAACACTGAAGCTTTCTTT. The full variable domain, completed using reference TRBV7-2 and TRBJ1-1, is GAGVSQSPSNKVTEKGKDVELRCDPISGHTALYWYRQSLGQGLEFLIYFQGNSAPDKSGLPSDRFSAERTGGSVSTLTIQRTQQEDSAVYLCASSLDRVPNTEAFFGQGTRLTVV.

V is TRBV9 and J is TRBJ2-1; 10 bases are a match to TRBD1. This CDR3 region has 18 residues. CDR1 is SGDLS, CDR2 YYNGEE, per germline. J was trimmed by 3 bases and V by 0 bases; bases with no gene match: 9. In DNA, the CDR3 is TGTGCCAGCAGCGTAGGCCCTGGGACAGGGGACAACTACAATGAGCAGTTCTTC. Translated: CASSVGPGTGDNYNEQFF.

In regard to this clone: Additional DNA sequences in this sample encode the identical CDR3. This CDR3 reads CASSVPQETQYF. The CDR3, as DNA: TGTGCCAGCAGCGTACCCCAAGAGACCCAGTACTTC. The rearrangement links TRBV5-4 to TRBJ2-5; no definite D call. Looked up from germline, CDR1 is SGHNT and CDR2 is YYREEE (reference sequence). This CDR3 region has 12 residues. Trimming took 4 bases from V and 1 from J, leaving 5 bases between them.

The chain links TRBV19 to TRBJ1-2; D is perhaps TRBD1 (5 bases). The V and J ends lost 9 bases and 3 bases respectively, with 14 bases between them. The germline CDR1 and CDR2 sequences are LNHDA and SQIVND (reference sequence). The CDR3 is made up of 13 amino acids. CDR3 DNA: TGTGCCAGCGGAAGCTTGGGGGACTATGGCTACACCTTC. Translated, it gives CASGSLGDYGYTF.